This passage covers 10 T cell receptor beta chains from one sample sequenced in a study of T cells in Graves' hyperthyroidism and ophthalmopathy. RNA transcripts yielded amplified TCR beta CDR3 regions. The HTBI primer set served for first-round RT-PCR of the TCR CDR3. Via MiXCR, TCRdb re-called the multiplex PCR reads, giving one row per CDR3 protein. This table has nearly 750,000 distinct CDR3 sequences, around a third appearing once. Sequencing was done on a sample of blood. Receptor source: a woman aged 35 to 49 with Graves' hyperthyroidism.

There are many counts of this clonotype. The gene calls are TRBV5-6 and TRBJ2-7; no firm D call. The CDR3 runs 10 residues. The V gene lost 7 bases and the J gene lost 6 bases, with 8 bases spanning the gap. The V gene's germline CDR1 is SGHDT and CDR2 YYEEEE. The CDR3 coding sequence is TGTGCCAGCGGGATCACCGAGCAGTACTTC. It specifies CASGITEQYF.

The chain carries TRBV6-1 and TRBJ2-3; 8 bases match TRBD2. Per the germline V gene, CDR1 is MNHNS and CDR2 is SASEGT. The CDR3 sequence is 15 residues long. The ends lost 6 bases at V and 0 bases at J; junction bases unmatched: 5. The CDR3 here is CASRPGLGSTDTQYF. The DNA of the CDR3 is TGTGCCAGCAGACCGGGACTAGGGAGCACAGATACGCAGTATTTT.

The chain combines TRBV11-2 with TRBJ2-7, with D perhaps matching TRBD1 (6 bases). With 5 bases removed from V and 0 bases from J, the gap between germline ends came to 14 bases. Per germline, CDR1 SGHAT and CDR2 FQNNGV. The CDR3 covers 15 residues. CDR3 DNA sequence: TGTGCCAGCAGCACGGACAGTCACTCCTCCTACGAGCAGTACTTC. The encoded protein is CASSTDSHSSYEQYF.

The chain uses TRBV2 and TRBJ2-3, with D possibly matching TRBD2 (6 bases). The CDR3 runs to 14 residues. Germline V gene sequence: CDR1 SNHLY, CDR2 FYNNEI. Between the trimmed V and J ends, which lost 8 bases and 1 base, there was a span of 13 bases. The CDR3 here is CASPGGRGTDTQYF. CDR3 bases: TGTGCCAGCCCAGGAGGGCGGGGCACAGATACGCAGTATTTT.

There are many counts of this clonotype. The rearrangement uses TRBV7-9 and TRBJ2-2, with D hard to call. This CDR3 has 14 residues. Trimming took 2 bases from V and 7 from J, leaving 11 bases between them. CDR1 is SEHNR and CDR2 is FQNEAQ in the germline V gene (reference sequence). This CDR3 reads CASSLTHVGGELFF. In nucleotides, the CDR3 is TGTGCCAGCAGCTTAACTCACGTGGGCGGGGAGCTGTTTTTT.

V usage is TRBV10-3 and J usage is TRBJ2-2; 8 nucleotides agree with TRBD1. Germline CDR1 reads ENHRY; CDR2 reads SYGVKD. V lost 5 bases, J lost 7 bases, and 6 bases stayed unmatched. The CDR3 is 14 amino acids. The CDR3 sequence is CAISSADRDGELFF. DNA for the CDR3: TGTGCCATCAGTTCAGCGGACAGGGACGGGGAGCTGTTTTTT.

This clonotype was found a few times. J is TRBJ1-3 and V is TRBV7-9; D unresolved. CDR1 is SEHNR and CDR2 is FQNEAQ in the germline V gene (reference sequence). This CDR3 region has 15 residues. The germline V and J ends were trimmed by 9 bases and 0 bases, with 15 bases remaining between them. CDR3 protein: CASPGGPFSGNTIYF. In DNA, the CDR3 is TGTGCCAGTCCTGGTGGCCCCTTCTCTGGAAACACCATATATTTT. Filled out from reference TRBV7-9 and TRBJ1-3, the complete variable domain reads DTGVSQNPRHKITKRGQNVTFRCDPISEHNRLYWYRQTLGQGPEFLTYFQNEAQLEKSRLLSDRFSAERPKGSFSTLEIQRTEQGDSAMYLCASPGGPFSGNTIYFGEGSWLTVV.

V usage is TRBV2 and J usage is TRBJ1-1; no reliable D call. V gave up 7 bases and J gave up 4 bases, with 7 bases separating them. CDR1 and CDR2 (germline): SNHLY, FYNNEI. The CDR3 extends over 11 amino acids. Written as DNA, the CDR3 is TGTGCCAGCAAGACGGGCACTGAAGCTTTCTTT. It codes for CASKTGTEAFF.

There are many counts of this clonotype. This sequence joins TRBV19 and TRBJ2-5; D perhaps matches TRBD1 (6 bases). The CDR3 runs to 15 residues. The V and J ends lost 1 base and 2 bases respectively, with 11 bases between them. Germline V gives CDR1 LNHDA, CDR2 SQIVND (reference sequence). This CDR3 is CASSIGRTAQETQYF. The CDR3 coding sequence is TGTGCCAGTAGTATAGGTAGGACAGCTCAAGAGACCCAGTACTTC.

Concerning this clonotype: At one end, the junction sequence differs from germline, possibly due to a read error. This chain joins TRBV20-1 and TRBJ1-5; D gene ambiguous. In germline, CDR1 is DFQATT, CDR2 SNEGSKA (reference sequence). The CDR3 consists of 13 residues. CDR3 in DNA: TGCGGTGCTAGGAAGTCCGCCAATCAGCCCCAGCATTTT. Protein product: CGARKSANQPQHF.